This T cell receptor (beta chain) is drawn from a study of T cell responses to AZD1222 COVID-19 vaccine. Germline V gene data show CDR1 as SGHRS and CDR2 as YFSETQ. The CDR3 spans 12 residues. The germline V and J ends were trimmed by 0 bases and 5 bases, with 3 bases remaining between them. Concerning this clone: The antigen is undetermined.

General study findings and limits: A rise in Spike-specific TCR breadth and depth followed two AZD1222 doses.

Repertoires were generated with immunoSEQ multiplex PCR, while TCRdb's copy carries only in-frame clones and drops some. The data show roughly 67,000 clones, about three quarters seen once. This clonotype was sampled from an adult in good health. The specimen was peripheral blood, collected on day 0 of AZD1222 vaccination. The V call is TRBV5-1, the J call TRBJ2-1, with no clear D. The CDR3 DNA reads as TGCGCCAGCAGCTTGGTAGACAATGAGCAGTTCTTC. This sequence encodes CASSLVDNEQFF.